What follows are 27 T cell receptor beta chains derived from one specimen sequenced in a study of beta chain features in type 1 diabetes. Reverse transcription of all isolated RNA meant that expressed TCRB transcripts were sequenced. TCRdb keeps only in-frame clones here, not all; method: immunoSEQ multiplex PCR. The data show over 120,000 clones, with about 10% seen just once and under 1.5% held by the top ten. Sequencing was performed on naive CD4+ T cells from blood. Receptors originate from a man younger than 35 in good health.

This clone has just a few counts. CDR3 DNA sequence: TGTGCCAGCAGTTGGCAGACAGGGCTAAACACTGAAGCTTTCTTT. Translated: CASSWQTGLNTEAFF. The chain links TRBV6-5 to TRBJ1-1, with 7 bases matching TRBD1. The V gene end was trimmed by 4 bases and the J gene end by 2 bases; junction bases not matched to a gene: 7. CDR1 is MNHEY, CDR2 SVGAGI, per germline. This CDR3 is built from 15 residues.

The CDR3 DNA reads TGTGCCAGCAGTCTCCTCGGACAGAGCAATCAGCCCCAGCATTTT. Protein product: CASSLLGQSNQPQHF. The J gene is TRBJ1-5, the V gene TRBV28; maybe TRBD1 (6 bases). The V and J ends lost 5 bases and 1 base respectively, with 12 bases between them. This CDR3 comprises 15 residues. The germline V gene has CDR1 MDHEN and CDR2 SYDVKM.

The chain joins TRBV5-1 to TRBJ2-3; 8 positions agree with TRBD2. This CDR3 has 16 residues. CDR1 is SGHRS and CDR2 is YFSETQ in the germline V gene. The V segment lost 4 bases and the J segment 0 bases; nucleotides outside the gene matches: 7. CDR3 in DNA: TGCGCCAGCAGCCCAACCAGCGGGGGCAGCACAGATACGCAGTATTTT. It yields the protein CASSPTSGGSTDTQYF.

This clone appeared a few times. Since no conserved phenylalanine or tryptophan closes the CDR3, a read error is the likely cause. It is unclear where the CDR3 begins or ends on the DNA, so no DNA is shown, and the CDR3 is as TCRdb lists it. The chain employs TRBV5-6 and TRBJ1-3. With termini counted, the CDR3 has 12 amino acids. Germline CDR1 and CDR2: SGHDT and YYEEEE. This chain's CDR3 is CASSLKEGRRDA.

This clone was found a few times. The V gene is TRBV10-1, the J gene TRBJ1-5; 7 nucleotides match TRBD1. Trimming cost V 2 bases and J 2 bases; bases outside gene matches: 0. CDR1 and CDR2 from the germline V gene are WNHNN and SYGVQD (reference sequence). The CDR3 contains 14 residues. CDR3 in DNA: TGCGCCAGCAGTGAGGGGACAGGCAATCAGCCCCAGCATTTT. It translates to CASSEGTGNQPQHF.

The chain joins TRBV18 to TRBJ2-7; D not resolved. CDR1 and CDR2 (germline): KGHSH, LQKENI. V was pared by 3 bases and J by 3 bases, with 9 bases between. The CDR3 extends over 13 amino acids. This chain's CDR3 is CASSPGPDYEQYF. Written as DNA, the CDR3 is TGTGCCAGCTCACCTGGGCCAGACTACGAGCAGTACTTC.

V and J are TRBV19 and TRBJ2-7; D not certain. Germline V lookup: CDR1 LNHDA, CDR2 SQIVND (reference sequence). Trimming took off 1 base at V and 2 bases at J, with 9 bases between the two ends. This CDR3 has 14 amino acids. CDR3 loop: CASSIGPGPYEQYF. The CDR3 DNA sequence: TGTGCCAGTAGTATAGGCCCAGGCCCCTACGAGCAGTACTTC. Looking up the rest from reference TRBV19 and TRBJ2-7 gives the full variable domain: DGGITQSPKYLFRKEGQNVTLSCEQNLNHDAMYWYRQDPGQGLRLIYYSQIVNDFQKGDIAEGYSVSREKKESFPLTVTSAQKNPTAFYLCASSIGPGPYEQYFGPGTRLTVT.

Regarding this clone: Mismatch with germline at one junction end may stem from a read error. V and J are TRBV5-8 and TRBJ2-7, with a weak D call TRBD2 (5 bases). CDR3 length: 15 amino acids. Germline-derived CDR1 and CDR2 are SGHTS and YDEGEE. The CDR3 here is CASSRRVAGSHEQYF. The CDR3, as DNA: TGTGCCAGCAGCCGCCGGGTCGCGGGCTCCCACGAGCAGTACTTC.

This clone was seen at least ten times. V usage is TRBV7-9 and J usage is TRBJ2-5; 9 bases agree with TRBD1. Trimming cost V 0 bases and J 5 bases; bases outside gene matches: 10. The CDR3 length is 17 residues. Looked up from germline, CDR1 is SEHNR and CDR2 is FQNEAQ (reference sequence). This chain's CDR3 is CASSLAHPGQGGETQYF. The CDR3 DNA reads as TGTGCCAGCAGCTTAGCACATCCGGGACAGGGCGGCGAGACCCAGTACTTC.

The chain recombines TRBV5-1 with TRBJ1-2; TRBD1 aligns across 7 bases. CDR1 SGHRS and CDR2 YFSETQ come from the germline V gene. The ends lost 4 bases at V and 8 bases at J; junction bases unmatched: 17. The CDR3 consists of 16 residues. The CDR3 here is CASSGGPGGRIEGYTF. CDR3 DNA: TGCGCCAGCAGCGGGGGGCCAGGGGGACGAATTGAAGGCTACACCTTC.

This clone was observed many times. The chain carries TRBV30 and TRBJ1-2, with 7 bases matching TRBD1. Looked up from germline, CDR1 is GTSNPN and CDR2 is SVGIG (reference sequence). Trimming cost V 0 bases and J 7 bases; bases outside gene matches: 8. The CDR3 is 14 residues long. CDR3 loop: CAWSVDRQGGGYTF. CDR3 bases: TGTGCCTGGAGTGTAGACCGACAGGGTGGTGGCTACACCTTC.

The genes are TRBV6-5 and TRBJ1-3; possible D gene TRBD1, 6 bases. Trimming took 5 bases from V and 2 from J, leaving 13 bases between them. Germline V gene data show CDR1 as MNHEY and CDR2 as SVGAGI. The CDR3 spans 15 residues. The CDR3 bases are TGTGCCAGCAGTCAGACCAGGGGAGCTGGAAACACCATATATTTT. Translation: CASSQTRGAGNTIYF.

This sequence joins TRBV18 and TRBJ2-7; the D is unclear. The CDR3 covers 12 residues. Per germline, CDR1 KGHSH and CDR2 LQKENI. Deletions cut 3 bases from V and 11 bases from J, with 14 bases between. The CDR3 loop reads CASSPDGAPEYF. As DNA, the CDR3 is TGTGCCAGCTCACCCGACGGAGCCCCCGAGTACTTC.

This clone was counted only a few times. V usage is TRBV2 and J usage is TRBJ1-2; 10 positions match TRBD1. The CDR3 runs 14 residues. Germline CDR1 reads SNHLY; CDR2 reads FYNNEI. After removal of 4 bases from V and 8 bases from J, the junction contained 7 bases not matched to a gene. CDR3 sequence reads: CASSAGTGVRGYTF. The CDR3 region has the DNA TGTGCCAGCAGTGCCGGGACAGGGGTCCGGGGCTACACCTTC.

The genes are TRBV11-2 and TRBJ2-3, with 8 bases fitting TRBD2. The V and J ends lost 1 base and 2 bases, in that order; junction bases with no gene match: 5. The CDR3 loop spans 16 amino acids. Germline V gene lookup returns CDR1 SGHAT and CDR2 FQNNGV. The CDR3 sequence is CASSLGISGTTDTQYF. The CDR3 DNA sequence: TGTGCCAGCAGCTTAGGTATTAGCGGGACCACAGATACGCAGTATTTT.

The chain couples TRBV4-2 to TRBJ2-5, with 8 bases that match TRBD1. The CDR3 contains 13 residues. Germline CDR1 is LGHNA and CDR2 is YNFKEQ. The junction had 1 base not matched to a gene; V was cut back by 4 bases and J by 3 bases. The CDR3 DNA sequence: TGTGCCAGCAGCCCGGACAGGGAAGAGACCCAGTACTTC. This codes for CASSPDREETQYF.

The V call is TRBV18, the J call TRBJ2-3, with 8 bases lining up with TRBD2. The CDR3 is made up of 15 amino acids. The germline CDR1 and CDR2 sequences are KGHSH and LQKENI. Unmatched junction bases numbered 8, after V lost 6 bases and J lost 3 bases. The CDR3 sequence is CASSTSGSDTDTQYF. In DNA, the CDR3 is TGTGCCAGCTCCACGAGCGGGAGTGATACAGATACGCAGTATTTT.

The chain uses TRBV7-6 and TRBJ1-3, with D uncertain. Deletions cut 1 base from V and 0 bases from J, with 7 bases between. CDR1 and CDR2 from the germline V gene are SGHVS and FNYEAQ. There are 15 residues in the CDR3. The CDR3 loop is CASSLEVSSGNTIYF. Written as DNA, the CDR3 is TGTGCCAGCAGCTTAGAAGTCAGCTCTGGAAACACCATATATTTT.

In its sample, this clone was seen a few times. The rearrangement links TRBV6-7 to TRBJ1-5; 10 bases line up with TRBD1. TRBV6-7 is designated an ORF whose function remains uncertain. This CDR3 contains 19 residues. The trim removed 2 bases at V and 2 bases at J, leaving 12 bases unmatched. The CDR3 sequence is CASSYRGTGARERNQPQHF. CDR3 nucleotides: TGTGCCAGCAGTTACCGTGGGACAGGGGCAAGGGAACGCAATCAGCCCCAGCATTTT.

J is TRBJ1-1 and V is TRBV20-1; D unresolved. The CDR3 extends over 11 amino acids. The germline V and J ends were trimmed by 5 bases and 0 bases, with 4 bases remaining between them. Germline lookup yields CDR1 DFQATT and CDR2 SNEGSKA (reference sequence). CDR3 region: CSAVMNTEAFF. The DNA of the CDR3 is TGCAGTGCTGTAATGAACACTGAAGCTTTCTTT.

The chain is built from TRBV29-1 and TRBJ2-5, with no clear D. The CDR3 is 12 amino acids. Deletions cut 2 bases from V and 0 bases from J, with 4 bases between. CDR1 is SQVTM, CDR2 ANQGSEA, per germline. The CDR3 DNA sequence: TGCAGCGTTGAACTATACCAAGAGACCCAGTACTTC. Protein product: CSVELYQETQYF.

The chain couples TRBV7-3 to TRBJ2-2; 13 bases are shared with TRBD2. Germline assignment: CDR1 SGHTA and CDR2 FQGTGA. J was trimmed by 7 bases and V by 5 bases; bases with no gene match: 4. This CDR3 is built from 15 residues. The CDR3 sequence is CASSPTSGGVGELFF. The CDR3 nucleotides are TGTGCCAGCAGCCCCACTAGCGGGGGGGTCGGGGAGCTGTTTTTT.

This chain links TRBV5-6 with TRBJ1-1, with TRBD1 matching over 7 bases. CDR3 length equals 15 residues. CDR1 is SGHDT and CDR2 is YYEEEE in the germline V gene. Trimming cost V 1 base and J 6 bases; bases outside gene matches: 9. The CDR3 DNA is TGTGCCAGCAGCTTGAAAGGGGGCGATCTCCCTGAAGCTTTCTTT. The encoded protein is CASSLKGGDLPEAFF.

Note on this clone: The conserved closing phenylalanine or tryptophan is absent in this CDR3, likely reflecting a read error. The DNA is omitted, as the CDR3 cannot be located on it reliably, and the CDR3 follows TCRdb's listing. V gene TRBV7-8 combines with J gene TRBJ1-2; the D call of TRBD1 is as the table states it, not checked on the DNA. Germline V gene data show CDR1 as SGHVS and CDR2 as FQNEAQ. With termini counted, the CDR3 has 9 amino acids. CDR3 protein: CAGRTDSLL.

The rearrangement joins TRBV19 to TRBJ1-1; 10 bases map to TRBD1. The length of the CDR3 is 16 residues. CDR1 is LNHDA and CDR2 is SQIVND in the germline V gene (reference sequence). Trimming removed 5 bases from V and 0 bases from J; junction bases left unmatched: 6. This chain's CDR3 is CASSPWTGGMNTEAFF. The CDR3 DNA is TGTGCCAGTAGTCCGTGGACAGGGGGGATGAACACTGAAGCTTTCTTT.

This clone was observed a few times. This chain connects TRBV5-3 to TRBJ1-1; TRBD1 matches 12 bases. TRBV5-3 is recorded as an ORF, its role being uncertain. The CDR3 has 18 amino acids. The trim removed 4 bases at V and 0 bases at J, leaving 10 bases unmatched. CDR3 nucleotides: TGTGCCAGAAGCCAAAGTACCGGGACAGGGGGCATGAACACTGAAGCTTTCTTT. Translated, it gives CARSQSTGTGGMNTEAFF.

This clone was detected many times. The chain carries TRBV7-2 and TRBJ2-3; the D gene is possibly TRBD1 (5 bases). CDR1 SGHTA and CDR2 FQGNSA come from the germline V gene. The V end lost 3 bases, the J end lost 6 bases, and 10 bases lay between the germline ends. The length of the CDR3 is 13 residues. In DNA form, the CDR3 reads TGTGCCAGCAGCTTCGACAGTTTGGATACGCAGTATTTT. It specifies CASSFDSLDTQYF.